Detailed here is one T cell receptor beta chain. Its target is not known. The primer mix had 60 Vbeta and 13 Jbeta primers. Generated by immunoSEQ multiplex PCR, the TCRdb table keeps only in-frame clones and is missing some. This table has approximately 76,000 clones, roughly 73% appearing once. J gave up 8 bases and V 4 bases, and 7 bases lay outside the gene matches. The CDR3 is 14 residues long. Germline V gene sequence: CDR1 MNHNS, CDR2 SASEGT. The data are from a study of cytomegalovirus exposure and HLA in healthy donors. In the study overall: Samples from HLA-typed donors yielded 85 million to 95 million unique TCRs in an early data release.

The study, taken as a whole, reports: As a later analysis showed, a missense DCLRE1C variant was linked to trimming of TCR beta V- and J-genes. In an earlier analysis, most TCR beta V segments were productive about 87% or about 30% of the time.

The clonotype was recovered from a woman in her forties in good health and CMV-seropositive. Sequences were obtained from PBMCs. The chain carries TRBV6-1 and TRBJ1-2; 10 nucleotides match TRBD1. CDR3 sequence reads: CASSVSGTGEGYTF. As DNA, the CDR3 is TGTGCCAGCAGTGTTTCCGGGACAGGGGAAGGCTACACCTTC.